One sample yielded the 10 T cell receptor beta chains listed below, sequenced in a study of blood T cell repertoires in COVID-19. Assay used: immunoSEQ multiplex PCR; TCRdb lists only in-frame clones, some missing. The sample lists about 410,000 clones; roughly 88% were seen once. Sequencing was done on a sample of PBMCs or T cells enriched from blood (not recorded which). The source of these receptors is a man between 18 and 35 years old who had recovered from COVID-19.

The chain employs TRBV30 and TRBJ2-2; 7 bases are a match to TRBD2. Germline V gene sequence: CDR1 GTSNPN, CDR2 SVGIG (reference sequence). J was trimmed by 9 bases and V by 8 bases; bases with no gene match: 12. The CDR3 is made up of 13 amino acids. The CDR3 region is CAHRGVGGRELFF. The CDR3 DNA reads TGTGCCCACCGGGGGGTTGGAGGACGGGAGCTGTTTTTT.

This clone was seen a single time. This chain links TRBV5-4 with TRBJ2-5, with D maybe TRBD1 (5 bases). V gave up 2 bases and J gave up 5 bases, with 13 bases separating them. Germline assignment: CDR1 SGHNT and CDR2 YYREEE (reference sequence). This CDR3 is built from 14 residues. The CDR3 protein is CASSLGRVPETQYF. The CDR3 coding sequence is TGTGCCAGCAGCTTAGGCAGGGTGCCCGAGACCCAGTACTTC. The full variable domain, in which reference TRBV5-4 and TRBJ2-5 provide the parts outside the CDR3, is ETGVTQSPTHLIKTRGQQVTLRCSSQSGHNTVSWYQQALGQGPQFIFQYYREEENGRGNFPPRFSGLQFPNYSSELNVNALELDDSALYLCASSLGRVPETQYFGPGTRLLVL.

This sequence joins TRBV5-4 and TRBJ2-2; possibly TRBD2 for D (7 bases). Per germline, CDR1 SGHNT and CDR2 YYREEE (reference sequence). The CDR3 has 15 amino acids. V was shortened by 2 bases and J by 4 bases, with 12 bases between the two germline ends. The CDR3 protein is CASSFAGATTGELFF. The CDR3 DNA follows: TGTGCCAGCAGCTTTGCGGGGGCCACCACCGGGGAGCTGTTTTTT.

V usage is TRBV7-6 and J usage is TRBJ2-5; no clear D gene. The V gene's germline CDR1 is SGHVS and CDR2 FNYEAQ. With 5 bases removed from V and 2 bases from J, the gap between germline ends came to 12 bases. This CDR3 is built from 14 residues. As DNA, the CDR3 is TGTGCCAGCAGCCTATCGTGGGCACAAGAGACCCAGTACTTC. Amino acids: CASSLSWAQETQYF.

The chain employs TRBV27 and TRBJ2-1, with TRBD2 matching 8 bases. CDR3 size: 15 residues. Per the germline V gene, CDR1 is MNHEY and CDR2 is SMNVEV (reference sequence). J was trimmed by 8 bases and V by 3 bases; bases with no gene match: 9. This CDR3 reads CASSLMTSVWDEQFF. Here the CDR3 DNA reads TGTGCCAGCAGTTTGATGACTAGCGTCTGGGATGAGCAGTTCTTC.

The J gene is TRBJ1-4, the V gene TRBV19; tentatively, D is TRBD1 (6 bases). CDR3 size: 15 residues. Per the germline V gene, CDR1 is LNHDA and CDR2 is SQIVND (reference sequence). Trimming left V 6 bases short and J 7 bases short, with 18 bases between. CDR3 nucleotides: TGTGCCAGTAGATCCGGACAGATACTTGGTGAAAAACTGTTTTTT. Amino acid sequence: CASRSGQILGEKLFF. Variable domain in full (rest from reference TRBV19 and TRBJ1-4): DGGITQSPKYLFRKEGQNVTLSCEQNLNHDAMYWYRQDPGQGLRLIYYSQIVNDFQKGDIAEGYSVSREKKESFPLTVTSAQKNPTAFYLCASRSGQILGEKLFFGSGTQLSVL.

The rearrangement joins TRBV5-1 to TRBJ2-1; D remains unclear. V lost 0 bases and J 5 bases, leaving 12 bases between the germline ends. Germline CDR1 reads SGHRS; CDR2 reads YFSETQ. The CDR3 is made up of 15 amino acids. The CDR3 bases are TGCGCCAGCAGCTTGGGAAGCGTCCACAACAATGAGCAGTTCTTC. The encoded protein is CASSLGSVHNNEQFF.

The chain uses TRBV9 and TRBJ1-2; 7 bases match TRBD1. This CDR3 region has 13 residues. Trimming cost V 3 bases and J 4 bases; bases outside gene matches: 3. Germline V gene sequence: CDR1 SGDLS, CDR2 YYNGEE. The CDR3, as DNA: TGTGCCAGCAGCGGGGGACAGTCCTATGGCTACACCTTC. Its protein is CASSGGQSYGYTF.

The chain is built from TRBV7-9 and TRBJ1-3; 9 nucleotides agree with TRBD1. CDR1 is SEHNR, CDR2 FQNEAQ, per germline (reference sequence). This CDR3 contains 16 residues. The J segment lost 5 bases and the V segment lost 4 bases, leaving 9 bases of the junction unmatched. CDR3 sequence (DNA): TGTGCCAGCAGCTGTAACCGGGACAGGGATCGAAACACCATATATTTT. It codes for CASSCNRDRDRNTIYF.

The table lists this clone with a count of one. V and J are TRBV5-4 and TRBJ2-7; TRBD2 aligns across 14 bases. The germline V gene has CDR1 SGHNT and CDR2 YYREEE (reference sequence). Losses at the gene ends were 4 bases for V and 6 bases for J; bases not matched to a gene: 12. This CDR3 region has 17 residues. The CDR3 DNA follows: TGTGCCAGCAGCCCAGGGACTAGCGGGAGTAAGGTTTCCGAGCAGTACTTC. Translated: CASSPGTSGSKVSEQYF. Full variable domain (outside the CDR3, taken from reference TRBV5-4 and TRBJ2-7): ETGVTQSPTHLIKTRGQQVTLRCSSQSGHNTVSWYQQALGQGPQFIFQYYREEENGRGNFPPRFSGLQFPNYSSELNVNALELDDSALYLCASSPGTSGSKVSEQYFGPGTRLTVT.